Presented here are 20 T cell receptor beta chains from one specimen sequenced in a study of response to subunit inactivated influenza vaccine. In TCRdb, the RT-PCR reads were re-called with MiXCR into one record per CDR3 protein. Among approximately 700,000 distinct CDR3 sequences, 14% were seen once, and the ten largest hold around 6.5%. The specimen was PBMCs from blood, collected around 15 days before vaccination. Receptors were obtained from a man in his forties or fifties who received an inactivated influenza vaccine.

V is TRBV5-1 and J is TRBJ2-6; 10 bases match TRBD1. Trimming at V came to 6 bases and at J to 1 base, leaving 4 bases not matched to a gene. This CDR3 contains 16 residues. Per germline, CDR1 SGHRS and CDR2 YFSETQ. The CDR3 DNA reads TGCGCCAGCAAGGGACAGGGGAGATCTGGGGCCAACGTCCTGACTTTC. Amino acids: CASKGQGRSGANVLTF.

In DNA form, the CDR3 reads TGTGCCAGCAGCCTCTACAACCTGATAGCGGGAGACAATGAGCAGTTCTTC. Encoded protein: CASSLYNLIAGDNEQFF. This chain joins TRBV9 and TRBJ2-1, with 9 bases identical to TRBD2. Germline CDR1 SGDLS, CDR2 YYNGEE. CDR3 length equals 17 residues. V lost 4 bases and J lost 5; bases outside the gene matches: 13.

Points on this clonotype: Germline is not matched at one junction end, which may reflect a read error. CDR3 in DNA: TGCTGTGCTAGAGAAAATCAGGGGAGCTCCTACAATGAGCAGTTCTTC. Amino acid sequence: CCARENQGSSYNEQFF. V is TRBV20-1 and J is TRBJ2-1, with a possible D match to TRBD1 (6 bases). Per germline, CDR1 DFQATT and CDR2 SNEGSKA (reference sequence). CDR3 size: 16 residues.

This clonotype was detected ten times or more. This chain uses TRBV6-1 with TRBJ1-4, with 9 nucleotides matching TRBD1. The germline gives CDR1 MNHNS, CDR2 SASEGT. The trim removed 8 bases at V and 5 bases at J, leaving 9 bases unmatched. The CDR3 sequence is 15 residues long. This chain's CDR3 is CASHRGPRMNEKLFF. The CDR3 nucleotides are TGTGCCAGCCACAGGGGGCCCCGGATGAATGAAAAACTGTTTTTT.

The V gene is TRBV12-3 or TRBV12-4, the J gene TRBJ2-2; D might be TRBD1 (7 bases). Trimming stripped 7 bases from V and 6 bases from J, with 15 bases between. The CDR3 is 14 amino acids. The CDR3 reads CASIKTGEAGELFF. The CDR3 region has the DNA TGTGCCAGCATCAAAACAGGGGAGGCCGGGGAGCTGTTTTTT.

This clonotype came up a few times. The genes are TRBV6-1 and TRBJ2-1; TRBD2 aligns across 8 bases. Per germline, CDR1 MNHNS and CDR2 SASEGT. CDR3 length equals 15 residues. J gave up 2 bases and V 6 bases, and 6 bases lay outside the gene matches. The CDR3 here is CASSGTSGTYNEQFF. The CDR3 DNA follows: TGTGCCAGCAGCGGAACTAGCGGAACCTACAATGAGCAGTTCTTC.

This clonotype was counted a few times. The rearrangement uses TRBV2 and TRBJ1-1; TRBD1 might be the D (6 bases). Per the germline V gene, CDR1 is SNHLY and CDR2 is FYNNEI. V lost 8 bases and J lost 4, with 20 bases in between. The CDR3 spans 15 residues. CDR3 residues: CASAHKEGGLTEAFF. The CDR3 DNA sequence: TGTGCCAGCGCCCACAAAGAGGGGGGGCTCACTGAAGCTTTCTTT.

In its sample, this clonotype was seen many times. The chain has TRBV4-2 and TRBJ2-7; TRBD2 matches 8 bases. Germline V lookup: CDR1 LGHNA, CDR2 YNFKEQ. V was clipped by 3 bases and J by 0 bases; unmatched bases: 13. This CDR3 contains 18 residues. CDR3 sequence reads: CASSHPSPQREYSYEQYF. CDR3 DNA sequence: TGTGCCAGCAGCCACCCAAGCCCCCAGCGGGAGTACTCCTACGAGCAGTACTTC.

This clonotype was observed a few times. This sequence joins TRBV12-3 or TRBV12-4 and TRBJ1-6; tentative D call: TRBD1 (5 bases). The CDR3 spans 14 residues. V dropped 5 bases and J dropped 5 bases, with 10 bases sitting between them. CDR3 sequence: CASSPRGNNSPLHF. The DNA of the CDR3 is TGTGCCAGCAGTCCCCGGGGGAATAATTCACCCCTCCACTTT.

The genes are TRBV4-3 and TRBJ1-2; D is ambiguous. This CDR3 is 14 amino acids long. V was trimmed by 0 bases and J by 4 bases, leaving 9 bases between them. Germline values: CDR1 LGHNA, CDR2 YSLEER. This CDR3 is CASSQDLTGYGYTF. The CDR3 DNA reads TGCGCCAGCAGCCAAGACCTGACGGGCTATGGCTACACCTTC.

The J gene is TRBJ2-1, the V gene TRBV28; D is possibly TRBD2 (7 bases). Trimming removed 6 bases at V and 1 base at J, with 16 bases between. The CDR3 loop spans 16 amino acids. Per the germline V gene, CDR1 is MDHEN and CDR2 is SYDVKM. CDR3 sequence (DNA): TGTGCCAGCAGCAAGGGGGGGACGGCATCCTACAATGAGCAGTTCTTC. As protein: CASSKGGTASYNEQFF.

This clonotype was seen a handful of times. J is TRBJ2-1 and V is TRBV4-2; maybe TRBD2 (5 bases). The germline V gene has CDR1 LGHNA and CDR2 YNFKEQ. This CDR3 comprises 15 residues. V lost 3 bases to trimming and J lost 2 bases, with 11 bases between them. In DNA, the CDR3 is TGTGCCAGCAGCCATCCTACTAGAGCCTACAATGAGCAGTTCTTC. Protein: CASSHPTRAYNEQFF.

This clonotype was seen more than once but under ten times. The chain carries TRBV7-6 and TRBJ2-3, with 11 bases that match TRBD2. With 2 bases clipped from V and 4 bases from J, the junction kept 11 bases outside the gene matches. The CDR3 is made up of 18 amino acids. CDR1 and CDR2 from the germline V gene are SGHVS and FNYEAQ. CDR3 coding DNA: TGTGCCAGCAGCTTACGCCCTAGCGGGGGGACAGTCGCAGATACGCAGTATTTT. It codes for CASSLRPSGGTVADTQYF.

This clonotype was seen only a few times. A much larger clone differs from this one at a single base, so this may be a read error. The J gene is TRBJ2-1, the V gene TRBV5-6; no reliable D call. CDR3 length: 12 residues. Germline V gene data show CDR1 as SGHDT and CDR2 as YYEEEE. The V end was cut by 2 bases, the J end by 5 bases, with 5 bases between. In nucleotides, the CDR3 is TGTGCCAGCAGCTTCGAGAACAATGAGCAGTTCTTC. Amino acids: CASSFENNEQFF. Drawing the rest from reference TRBV5-6 and TRBJ2-1, the complete variable domain is DAGVTQSPTHLIKTRGQQVTLRCSPKSGHDTVSWYQQALGQGPQFIFQYYEEEERQRGNFPDRFSGHQFPNYSSELNVNALLLGDSALYLCASSFENNEQFFGPGTRLTVL.

The chain is built from TRBV20-1 and TRBJ1-5; tentative D call: TRBD1 (6 bases). Germline CDR1 is DFQATT and CDR2 is SNEGSKA (reference sequence). V was cut by 6 bases and J by 0 bases, with 21 bases left in between. CDR3 length equals 17 residues. The DNA for the CDR3 is TGCAGTGCCAACAACCCCAGGGGTTTGATTAGCAATCAGCCCCAGCATTTT. Translation: CSANNPRGLISNQPQHF.

This clonotype was observed at least ten times. J is TRBJ1-2 and V is TRBV11-2; 11 bases agree with TRBD1. The CDR3 has 18 residues. CDR1 is SGHAT and CDR2 is FQNNGV in the germline V gene. V gave up 5 bases and J gave up 7 bases; unmatched junction bases: 18. CDR3 bases: TGTGCCAGCAGCCCGAATATCGGGACAGGGGGTTTACGGGGTGGCTACACCTTC. Amino acid sequence: CASSPNIGTGGLRGGYTF.

V and J are TRBV12-3 or TRBV12-4 and TRBJ2-1; 9 nucleotides align to TRBD1. CDR3 length: 16 residues. J was trimmed by 0 bases and V by 6 bases; bases with no gene match: 6. CDR3 sequence (DNA): TGTGCCAGCAGCGGAGGGACAGGGTTCTCCTACAATGAGCAGTTCTTC. Protein sequence: CASSGGTGFSYNEQFF.

The J gene is TRBJ2-1, the V gene TRBV20-1; TRBD2 might be the D (5 bases). Trimming took 1 base from V and 2 from J, leaving 15 bases between them. The CDR3 contains 16 residues. CDR1 DFQATT and CDR2 SNEGSKA come from the germline V gene (reference sequence). CDR3 region: CSARASGFGTYNEQFF. The DNA of the CDR3 is TGCAGTGCTAGAGCCTCTGGGTTCGGGACCTACAATGAGCAGTTCTTC.

This rearrangement joins TRBV30 to TRBJ2-2; D perhaps matches TRBD1 (6 bases). Germline V gene data show CDR1 as GTSNPN and CDR2 as SVGIG (reference sequence). V was clipped by 3 bases and J by 8 bases, with 13 bases between them. CDR3 length: 13 amino acids. CDR3 loop: CAWRGVGQGELFF. The CDR3 DNA is TGTGCCTGGAGGGGGGTGGGACAAGGGGAGCTGTTTTTT.

The V and J genes are TRBV12-3 or TRBV12-4 and TRBJ2-5, with D perhaps matching TRBD1 or TRBD2 (5 bases each). V shed 2 bases and J shed 2 bases, with 12 bases lying between them. CDR3 length: 15 amino acids. CDR3 sequence: CASSLNHRTQETQYF. Written as DNA, the CDR3 is TGTGCCAGCAGTTTAAACCACAGGACTCAAGAGACCCAGTACTTC.